What follows is one TCR beta chain and its context. This receptor's antigen is unknown. One base away there is no much larger clone; base qualities are not given. Between the V and J ends, shortened by 9 bases and 0 bases respectively, the junction contains 18 bases. The CDR3 spans 16 residues, from the cysteine through the phenylalanine. Kept here is only the CDR3 DNA, which spans 48 bases and is read in frame from base 1. CDR1 and CDR2 are read off the germline V gene as SNHLY and FYNNEI. This entry is derived from a study of blood T cell repertoires in COVID-19 (dated by TCRdb to 2018 to 2021). Regarding the research as a whole: Collaborator samples came from the United States, Italy and Spain and covered acute and convalescent phases of COVID-19. The samples were drawn from two sources: the first 160 participants of the ongoing ImmuneRACE study, and over 950 subjects contributed by 6 global collaborators. The material from the prospective study consisted of cDNA or gDNA derived from T cells, B-cell-depleted T cells, or PBMCs. The repertoires were released in a freely available public database intended as a resource for research on the immune response to SARS-CoV-2. Subjects who had been exposed to COVID-19, were actively infected with it, or had recovered from it provided the deeply sampled blood TCRbeta repertoires that made up the dataset. Where available, HLA class I and class II types were taken from metadata supplied by the sample provider and were not determined by assay-based typing. Nearly every sample came with metadata listing a de-identified subject ID, COVID-19 status, age in years and sex. What the research found in general, with its limitations: Clinical and demographic metadata were provided uncurated, with the amount varying by source and participant.

Each collaborating institution followed its own protocols to collect whole blood in K2EDTA tubes. Collaborator samples were shipped for TCRbeta analysis as frozen whole blood, isolated PBMCs, or DNA extracted from either sample type. The immunoSEQ Assay, a bias-controlled multiplex PCR, was used to amplify TCRbeta CDR3 regions from genomic DNA. The published analysis was carried out like this. The number of nucleated cells in each sample was estimated by amplification of reference gene primers within the assay. To quantify the absolute abundance of each unique TCRbeta CDR3 rearrangement, sequence reads were collapsed and filtered. Productive Simpson clonality was computed per sample as the square root of Simpson's diversity index over productive rearrangements. TCRdb provides this immuneACCESS table in a form limited to in-frame rearrangements. Some clones are lacking; in checked studies, under half of them reflect an unresolved V gene, and why the rest are absent is not known. The DNA was the basis for D and trimming; V, J and clone size are from that table. Recorded for this sample are 300,000 to 450,000 clones; around 85% of them occurred a single time. The ten largest clones capture roughly 3.6% of the sample.

The chain links TRBV2 with TRBJ1-3; the D gene cannot be named for sure. The source material was peripheral blood. The receptor was derived from a woman younger than 35 with acute or convalescent COVID-19. CDR3 protein: CARGPIGGGSGNTIYF. The DNA sequence is TGTGCCAGAGGTCCGATTGGTGGCGGCTCTGGAAACACCATATATTTT.